This T cell receptor beta chain comes out of a study of vaccination and CD4 T cells after COVID-19. As concerns this clonotype: Its target is not known.

Trimming took 3 bases from V and 7 from J, leaving 17 bases between them. The CDR3 consists of 14 residues. Germline values: CDR1 DFQATT, CDR2 SNEGSKA (reference sequence). The Oncomine TCR Beta short-read assay sequenced DNA from cultured CD4+ T cells. TCRdb re-called the PCR reads through MiXCR, storing one row per CDR3 protein. In the table there are 9,500 to 15,000 distinct CDR3 sequences, 61% of which are singletons. Treatment in this sample: roughly 11-day PBMC culture with coronavirus spike peptide pools or control peptides (ViraFEST assay). Peptide pools at roughly 10 ug/ml and IL-2 at about 9.6 IU/ml were added to cultures of 1.5 million to 2.5 million PBMCs per well.

The J gene is TRBJ2-3, the V gene TRBV20-1; maybe TRBD1 (6 bases). This receptor was obtained from a human donor who had recovered from COVID-19. Specimen: CD4+ T cells from blood, cultured in vitro. CDR3 sequence (DNA): TGCAGTGCTAGGAAAAGGGGGTCCCCAAATACGCAGTATTTT. It translates to CSARKRGSPNTQYF.